This TCR beta chain appears in the sequencing data of a study of T-cell reconstitution after alpha-beta-depleted transplantation in children. Study-level points and caveats: Reportedly, roughly two months post-transplant, alpha-beta T cells arose from several hundred expanded graft clones. T-cell numbers and diversity one year post-transplant derived largely from freshly generated T cells. Some patients' high day-60 TCRbeta diversity was attributed to recipient cells surviving conditioning.

Unique molecular identifiers tagged the TCRbeta library. TCRdb analysed the PCR reads with MiXCR anew, one entry per CDR3 protein. The sample yields about 830,000 distinct CDR3 sequences, 15% to 20% seen once. This clonotype was seen a handful of times. Its antigen is not identified. Germline V gene sequence: CDR1 SGHRS, CDR2 YFSETQ. The length of the CDR3 is 13 residues. Trimming removed 3 bases from V and 2 bases from J, with 6 bases in between. Sequencing used PBMCs, mostly from graft donor cells, obtained 360 days after TCRalphabeta/CD19-depleted stem cell transplant. This rearrangement joins TRBV5-1 to TRBJ1-3, with D tentatively TRBD1 (5 bases). The source is a male patient aged 10 to 17 who had a stem cell transplant for acute lymphoblastic leukemia, so the T cells may come from the graft donor. In nucleotides, the CDR3 is TGCGCCAGCAGCTGGGGCCCTGGAAACACCATATATTTT. Residues: CASSWGPGNTIYF.